These 24 T cell receptor beta chains were sequenced from one sample in a study of blood T cells in healthy people across ages (dated by TCRdb to the mid-2010s). Library preparation employed 5' RACE. Sequenced on an Illumina HiSeq 2500. A second PCR of about 7 to 12 cycles was run with a J-beta primer mix and a sample-barcoded 5' primer. Clones were called with MiXCR by TCRdb after fastp trimmed the public reads at Q25, and only in-frame beta chains were retained. Each entry is one CDR3 protein sequence, shown with its most common DNA and genes. In this sample the table shows about 970,000 distinct CDR3 sequences, around 54% of which occur a single time. Clones ranked in the top ten supply about 22% of the sample. Sequencing input: blood. Receptors originate from an older woman in good health.

This clonotype was seen just once. The chain employs TRBV20-1 and TRBJ1-2; 8 bases align to TRBD1. Germline values: CDR1 DFQATT, CDR2 SNEGSKA (reference sequence). This CDR3 is built from 13 residues. The J segment lost 3 bases and the V segment lost 1 base, leaving 1 base of the junction unmatched. The CDR3 DNA sequence: TGCAGTGCTAGAGGGACAGGGCACTATGGCTACACCTTC. Its translation: CSARGTGHYGYTF.

This clonotype was counted a few times. This chain links TRBV9 with TRBJ2-5; D might be TRBD2 (6 bases). This CDR3 is built from 15 residues. The germline gives CDR1 SGDLS, CDR2 YYNGEE. The V end lost 0 bases, the J end lost 5 bases, and 14 bases lay between the germline ends. In nucleotides, the CDR3 is TGTGCCAGCAGCGTAGAAGGGACGGCGGGGGAGACCCAGTACTTC. Translated, it gives CASSVEGTAGETQYF.

This chain connects TRBV9 to TRBJ2-3; D not certain. V lost 7 bases, J lost 5 bases, and 23 bases lay in between. In germline, CDR1 is SGDLS, CDR2 YYNGEE. CDR3 length: 16 amino acids. The CDR3 region is CASAPRPGGRGDTQYF. The CDR3 DNA follows: TGTGCCAGCGCCCCCAGACCCGGCGGACGTGGAGATACGCAGTATTTT.

V usage is TRBV29-1 and J usage is TRBJ2-4; 7 positions agree with TRBD2. The CDR3 runs to 14 residues. Trimming took 5 bases from V and 9 from J; bases not matched to a gene: 13. CDR1 and CDR2 (germline): SQVTM, ANQGSEA. CDR3 nucleotide sequence: TGCAGCGTTTCAAGTCTGGGGGGGGGGACCATTCAGTACTTC. This codes for CSVSSLGGGTIQYF.

This rearrangement joins TRBV10-3 to TRBJ2-1; TRBD2 matches 9 bases. There are 14 residues in the CDR3. V dropped 3 bases and J dropped 7; count of bases not matched to a gene: 4. Germline CDR1 reads ENHRY; CDR2 reads SYGVKD. The CDR3 DNA sequence: TGTGCCATCAGTGATAGTAGCGGGAGAAATGAGCAGTTCTTC. Its protein product is CAISDSSGRNEQFF.

This chain links TRBV20-1 with TRBJ2-7; weak D call: TRBD2 (6 bases). Germline-derived CDR1 and CDR2 are DFQATT and SNEGSKA (reference sequence). V was clipped by 4 bases and J by 2 bases, with 18 bases between them. This CDR3 comprises 15 residues. CDR3 amino acids: CSANPRGTLTYEQYF. DNA of the CDR3: TGCAGTGCTAACCCGCGCGGGACTCTGACCTACGAGCAGTACTTC.

J is TRBJ2-3 and V is TRBV16, with a possible D match to TRBD2 (6 bases). Trimming removed 2 bases from V and 3 bases from J, with 12 bases in between. The germline CDR1 and CDR2 sequences are KGHSY and FQNENV. This CDR3 has 15 amino acids. CDR3 DNA: TGTGCCAGCAGCCAAGGGGGGAGTGAAACAGATACGCAGTATTTT. It translates to CASSQGGSETDTQYF.

This clonotype was recorded once. The rearrangement links TRBV7-9 to TRBJ2-7; 8 bases fit TRBD1. The end of the DNA is better explained by TRBJ2-5, so the J call may be wrong. The CDR3 extends over 15 amino acids. Germline V gives CDR1 SEHNR, CDR2 FQNEAQ (reference sequence). The CDR3 DNA reads as TGTGCCAGCAGCCCAGTCGGCGGACAGGGTGAGACCCAGTACTTC. Translated, it gives CASSPVGGQGETQYF.

The gene calls are TRBV12-3 or TRBV12-4 and TRBJ1-2; no definite D call. Trimming stripped 5 bases from V and 3 bases from J, with 10 bases between. This CDR3 has 13 amino acids. The CDR3 sequence: CASSPGIYYGYTF. CDR3 nucleotide sequence: TGTGCCAGCAGTCCGGGGATTTACTATGGCTACACCTTC.

The rearrangement joins TRBV15 to TRBJ2-1; 7 nucleotides line up with TRBD2. The CDR3 extends over 16 amino acids. Germline CDR1 reads LNHNV; CDR2 reads YYDKDF (reference sequence). V was pared by 1 base and J by 2 bases, with 5 bases of the junction left unmatched. The CDR3 nucleotides read TGTGCCACCAGCAGAGGAAGCGGGGCGACCTACAATGAGCAGTTCTTC. This translates into CATSRGSGATYNEQFF. The variable domain in full, completed from reference TRBV15 and TRBJ2-1, reads DAMVIQNPRYQVTQFGKPVTLSCSQTLNHNVMYWYQQKSSQAPKLLFHYYDKDFNNEADTPDNFQSRRPNTSFCFLDIRSPGLGDTAMYLCATSRGSGATYNEQFFGPGTRLTVL.

This clonotype was counted only a few times. The chain joins TRBV12-3 or TRBV12-4 to TRBJ2-5; TRBD2 is a possible D gene (6 bases). This CDR3 contains 14 residues. The V end was cut by 3 bases, the J end by 3 bases, with 11 bases between. Here the CDR3 reads CASSFIADEETQYF. CDR3 in DNA: TGTGCCAGCAGTTTCATAGCGGACGAAGAGACCCAGTACTTC.

The chain employs TRBV28 and TRBJ2-1; D possibly corresponds to TRBD1 (5 bases). Trimming removed 1 base from V and 5 bases from J, with 9 bases in between. Germline values: CDR1 MDHEN, CDR2 SYDVKM. The CDR3 loop spans 14 amino acids. The chain's CDR3 is CASSLLSGNNEQFF. The DNA for the CDR3 is TGTGCCAGCAGTTTATTATCAGGGAACAATGAGCAGTTCTTC.

V usage is TRBV19 and J usage is TRBJ1-2; D might be TRBD1 (5 bases). V was trimmed by 4 bases and J by 6 bases, leaving 12 bases between them. Per germline, CDR1 LNHDA and CDR2 SQIVND (reference sequence). There are 13 residues in the CDR3. CDR3: CASSTGRVDGYTF. The CDR3 bases are TGTGCCAGTAGTACGGGACGGGTGGATGGCTACACCTTC.

On this clonotype itself: A read error may account for a junction end that differs from germline. The chain carries TRBV4-1 and TRBJ2-7; maybe TRBD1 (7 bases). There are 16 residues in the CDR3. Germline V gene data show CDR1 as MGHRA and CDR2 as YSYEKL. The DNA of the CDR3 is TGCGCCAGCAGCCAAAGAACCCCAGGGGGGTCCTACGGGCAGTACTTC. The encoded protein is CASSQRTPGGSYGQYF.

The V gene is TRBV14, the J gene TRBJ2-1; the D is unclear. The CDR3 extends over 11 amino acids. Trimming shortened V by 4 bases and J by 14 bases, and 12 bases separated the two germline ends. Germline CDR1 reads SGHDN; CDR2 reads FVKESK. The CDR3 sequence: CASSLICDKFF. The CDR3 DNA is TGTGCCAGCAGCCTCATCTGTGATAAGTTCTTC.

The V and J genes are TRBV6-5 and TRBJ2-7; 10 bases agree with TRBD1. V was pared by 4 bases and J by 6 bases, with 12 bases of the junction left unmatched. CDR1 is MNHEY and CDR2 is SVGAGI in the germline V gene. CDR3 length: 16 amino acids. The CDR3 coding sequence is TGTGCCAGCAGTTCCCCGGCCCTGGGACAGGGGACCGAGCAGTACTTC. Protein sequence: CASSSPALGQGTEQYF.

This chain connects TRBV29-1 to TRBJ2-1; 8 bases map to TRBD2. Germline V gene data show CDR1 as SQVTM and CDR2 as ANQGSEA. The CDR3 loop spans 16 amino acids. Trimming took 8 bases from V and 0 from J; bases not matched to a gene: 12. Here the CDR3 reads CSSRGRGGSSYNEQFF. CDR3 nucleotides: TGCAGCTCAAGAGGTCGCGGGGGGAGCTCCTACAATGAGCAGTTCTTC.

The V gene is TRBV9, the J gene TRBJ2-7; 8 nucleotides line up with TRBD2. The CDR3 consists of 14 residues. J was trimmed by 5 bases and V by 5 bases; bases with no gene match: 9. The germline V gene encodes CDR1 SGDLS and CDR2 YYNGEE. CDR3 amino acids: CASSQSGSLDEQYF. The CDR3 DNA sequence: TGTGCCAGCAGTCAAAGCGGGAGTCTGGACGAGCAGTACTTC.

V is TRBV6-4 and J is TRBJ2-7, with TRBD1 identical over 7 bases. The CDR3 contains 14 residues. The germline V gene has CDR1 MRHNA and CDR2 SNTAGT. V shed 6 bases and J 2 bases; nucleotides not matched to a gene: 7. CDR3 bases: TGTGCCAGCAGCAAGCCGGGACAGCCCTACGAGCAGTACTTC. Translated: CASSKPGQPYEQYF.

V is TRBV29-1 and J is TRBJ2-5; TRBD2 aligns across 16 bases. Germline V CDR1 and CDR2: SQVTM, ANQGSEA. The junction had 2 bases not matched to a gene; V was cut back by 6 bases and J by 4 bases. This CDR3 contains 14 residues. The CDR3: CSVGTSGRGETQYF. DNA for the CDR3: TGCAGCGTGGGGACTAGCGGGAGGGGAGAGACCCAGTACTTC.

This clonotype was recorded only once. The chain combines TRBV20-1 with TRBJ2-5, with 9 bases lining up with TRBD1. The DNA matches TRBJ2-7 better at its end, which makes the J call doubtful. Germline CDR1 and CDR2: DFQATT and SNEGSKA (reference sequence). The CDR3 is 14 residues long. CDR3 loop: CSASADRGTYEQYF. In nucleotides, the CDR3 is TGCAGTGCTAGTGCGGACAGGGGCACCTACGAGCAGTACTTC.

The DNA of the CDR3 is TGTGCCAGCAAACTCGGGGGCAATCAGCCCCAGCATTTT. This translates into CASKLGGNQPQHF. V is TRBV2 and J is TRBJ1-5; D not certain. Germline CDR1 is SNHLY and CDR2 is FYNNEI. V dropped 7 bases and J dropped 2 bases, with 9 bases sitting between them. This CDR3 has 13 amino acids.

This chain connects TRBV5-1 to TRBJ2-1; D may be TRBD2 (7 bases). This CDR3 is built from 16 residues. Trimming pared 0 bases from V and 0 bases from J, leaving 10 bases between. The germline V gene has CDR1 SGHRS and CDR2 YFSETQ. The CDR3 loop reads CASSLGGGASYNEQFF. CDR3 DNA sequence: TGCGCCAGCAGCTTGGGAGGGGGGGCCTCCTACAATGAGCAGTTCTTC.

This chain joins TRBV7-9 and TRBJ2-7; no definite D call. CDR3 size: 14 residues. Germline lookup yields CDR1 SEHNR and CDR2 FQNEAQ (reference sequence). V dropped 5 bases and J dropped 0 bases, with 11 bases sitting between them. CDR3 sequence reads: CASSITQSSYEQYF. CDR3 DNA sequence: TGTGCCAGCAGCATTACACAAAGCTCCTACGAGCAGTACTTC.